These 15 T cell receptor beta chains share one sample of origin, sequenced in a study of beta chain features in type 1 diabetes. Every isolated RNA sample was fully reverse transcribed, so sequencing captured expressed TCRB transcripts. Clones were read by immunoSEQ multiplex PCR, and TCRdb kept only the in-frame ones, dropping some. Of under 950,000 clones in the sample, 15% to 20% were seen once. Specimen: naive CD4+ T cells from blood. The receptors were sampled from a young woman in good health.

The chain employs TRBV10-3 and TRBJ2-5; no clear D. The CDR3 consists of 13 residues. The V gene lost 4 bases and the J gene lost 3 bases, with 9 bases spanning the gap. Germline assignment: CDR1 ENHRY and CDR2 SYGVKD. CDR3 bases: TGTGCCATCAGTGTGGCGGTAGAAGAGACCCAGTACTTC. Protein sequence: CAISVAVEETQYF.

This clone was observed a handful of times. The chain joins TRBV4-2 to TRBJ2-5; 10 nucleotides line up with TRBD2. The V segment lost 1 base and the J segment 6 bases; nucleotides outside the gene matches: 8. Looked up from germline, CDR1 is LGHNA and CDR2 is YNFKEQ. The CDR3 runs 16 residues. In DNA, the CDR3 is TGTGCCAGCAGCCAAGGCCTAGCGGGGGTTGAAAAGACCCAGTACTTC. The encoded protein is CASSQGLAGVEKTQYF.

The rearrangement joins TRBV4-3 to TRBJ2-5; weak D call: TRBD2 (5 bases). Trimming left V 4 bases short and J 1 base short, with 19 bases between. Germline CDR1 and CDR2: LGHNA and YSLEER. The CDR3 runs to 17 residues. The CDR3 protein is CASSPRSSLVGQETQYF. CDR3 coding DNA: TGCGCCAGCAGCCCCAGGAGTTCACTAGTCGGCCAAGAGACCCAGTACTTC.

The rearrangement joins TRBV7-2 to TRBJ1-4; D ambiguous. This CDR3 contains 12 residues. Trimming took 5 bases from V and 8 from J, leaving 9 bases between them. Germline lookup yields CDR1 SGHTA and CDR2 FQGNSA. This CDR3 is CASSRQEEKLFF. The CDR3 DNA is TGTGCCAGCAGCCGCCAGGAGGAAAAACTGTTTTTT.

This clone was counted a few times. Other DNA variants within this sample encode the same CDR3. This sequence joins TRBV7-6 and TRBJ2-1; D possibly corresponds to TRBD2 (5 bases). CDR3 length equals 13 residues. Trimming shortened V by 0 bases and J by 7 bases, and 7 bases separated the two germline ends. The germline V gene encodes CDR1 SGHVS and CDR2 FNYEAQ. This CDR3 reads CASSLARGNEQFF. DNA of the CDR3: TGTGCCAGCAGCTTAGCGCGAGGGAATGAGCAGTTCTTC. Variable domain in full (rest from reference TRBV7-6 and TRBJ2-1): GAGVSQSPRYKVTKRGQDVALRCDPISGHVSLYWYRQALGQGPEFLTYFNYEAQQDKSGLPNDRFSAERPEGSISTLTIQRTEQRDSAMYRCASSLARGNEQFFGPGTRLTVL.

This clone was counted only a few times. The chain links TRBV19 to TRBJ2-2; 9 bases are shared with TRBD2. The CDR3 has 16 amino acids. The germline V gene encodes CDR1 LNHDA and CDR2 SQIVND (reference sequence). V trimming: 7 bases; J trimming: 6 bases; junction bases outside the gene matches: 12. The CDR3 reads CASTVRLAALSGELFF. The CDR3 DNA reads TGTGCCAGTACCGTTCGACTAGCGGCCCTTTCCGGGGAGCTGTTTTTT.

The chain couples TRBV2 to TRBJ2-2; perhaps D is TRBD1 or TRBD2 (5 bases each). The CDR3 is made up of 13 amino acids. Germline CDR1 is SNHLY and CDR2 is FYNNEI. Trimming left V 7 bases short and J 3 bases short, with 9 bases between. CDR3 region: CASKLGDTGELFF. The CDR3 bases are TGTGCCAGCAAGCTGGGGGACACCGGGGAGCTGTTTTTT.

This clone was counted between two and nine times. DNA for the CDR3: TGCGCCAGCAGCCAAGACAGGACTGGGGCCAACGTCCTGACTTTC. Translation gives CASSQDRTGANVLTF. This sequence joins TRBV4-3 and TRBJ2-6; the D is unclear. CDR3 length: 15 residues. Germline V gives CDR1 LGHNA, CDR2 YSLEER. Deletions cut 0 bases from V and 2 bases from J, with 5 bases between.

CDR3 amino acids: CASSVDLYEQFF. The CDR3 coding sequence is TGTGCCAGCAGCGTAGACTTGTATGAGCAGTTCTTC. The gene calls are TRBV9 and TRBJ2-1; D not resolved. CDR3 size: 12 residues. V lost 0 bases and J lost 8, with 6 bases in between. Germline V gene sequence: CDR1 SGDLS, CDR2 YYNGEE.

The rearrangement links TRBV4-2 to TRBJ2-1; D not resolved. Trimming removed 4 bases from V and 8 bases from J, with 18 bases in between. The germline CDR1 and CDR2 sequences are LGHNA and YNFKEQ. The CDR3 sequence is 15 residues long. DNA for the CDR3: TGTGCCAGCAGCCGGGCTACCCGACTCTCGGATGAGCAGTTCTTC. Translated, it gives CASSRATRLSDEQFF.

The V gene is TRBV7-9, the J gene TRBJ2-3; 7 positions match TRBD2. In germline, CDR1 is SEHNR, CDR2 FQNEAQ (reference sequence). The CDR3 length is 11 residues. V was clipped by 4 bases and J by 8 bases; unmatched bases: 0. CDR3 nucleotides: TGTGCCAGCAGCTCGGGGGGTACGCAGTATTTT. It yields the protein CASSSGGTQYF.

This sequence joins TRBV6-1 and TRBJ1-5; D gene ambiguous. This CDR3 region has 13 residues. Trimming took off 4 bases at V and 5 bases at J, with 9 bases between the two ends. Germline CDR1 is MNHNS and CDR2 is SASEGT. CDR3 sequence: CASSGGRDQPQHF. Here the CDR3 DNA reads TGTGCCAGCAGTGGAGGAAGGGATCAGCCCCAGCATTTT.

The gene calls are TRBV5-4 and TRBJ2-5; 10 bases agree with TRBD2. Germline loops: CDR1 SGHNT, CDR2 YYREEE (reference sequence). Trimming removed 0 bases from V and 6 bases from J; junction bases left unmatched: 8. The CDR3 length is 16 residues. The CDR3 region has the DNA TGTGCCAGCAGCTTGGGCTCCGCTAGCGGGAGACAGACCCAGTACTTC. It is translated as CASSLGSASGRQTQYF.

V and J are TRBV4-1 and TRBJ2-3; a possible D gene is TRBD1 (6 bases). This CDR3 has 16 amino acids. V was cut by 4 bases and J by 4 bases, with 18 bases left in between. Germline V CDR1 and CDR2: MGHRA, YSYEKL. The CDR3 DNA is TGCGCCAGCAGCCTATCCGGGACATCCCTCTCAGATACGCAGTATTTT. This translates into CASSLSGTSLSDTQYF.

The chain carries TRBV5-6 and TRBJ2-2; D not resolved. This CDR3 has 14 amino acids. Germline CDR1 is SGHDT and CDR2 is YYEEEE. V was trimmed by 2 bases and J by 0 bases, leaving 5 bases between them. CDR3 region: CASSLPANTGELFF. CDR3 nucleotide sequence: TGTGCCAGCAGCTTACCAGCGAACACCGGGGAGCTGTTTTTT. Full variable domain (rest looked up from reference TRBV5-6 and TRBJ2-2): DAGVTQSPTHLIKTRGQQVTLRCSPKSGHDTVSWYQQALGQGPQFIFQYYEEEERQRGNFPDRFSGHQFPNYSSELNVNALLLGDSALYLCASSLPANTGELFFGEGSRLTVL.